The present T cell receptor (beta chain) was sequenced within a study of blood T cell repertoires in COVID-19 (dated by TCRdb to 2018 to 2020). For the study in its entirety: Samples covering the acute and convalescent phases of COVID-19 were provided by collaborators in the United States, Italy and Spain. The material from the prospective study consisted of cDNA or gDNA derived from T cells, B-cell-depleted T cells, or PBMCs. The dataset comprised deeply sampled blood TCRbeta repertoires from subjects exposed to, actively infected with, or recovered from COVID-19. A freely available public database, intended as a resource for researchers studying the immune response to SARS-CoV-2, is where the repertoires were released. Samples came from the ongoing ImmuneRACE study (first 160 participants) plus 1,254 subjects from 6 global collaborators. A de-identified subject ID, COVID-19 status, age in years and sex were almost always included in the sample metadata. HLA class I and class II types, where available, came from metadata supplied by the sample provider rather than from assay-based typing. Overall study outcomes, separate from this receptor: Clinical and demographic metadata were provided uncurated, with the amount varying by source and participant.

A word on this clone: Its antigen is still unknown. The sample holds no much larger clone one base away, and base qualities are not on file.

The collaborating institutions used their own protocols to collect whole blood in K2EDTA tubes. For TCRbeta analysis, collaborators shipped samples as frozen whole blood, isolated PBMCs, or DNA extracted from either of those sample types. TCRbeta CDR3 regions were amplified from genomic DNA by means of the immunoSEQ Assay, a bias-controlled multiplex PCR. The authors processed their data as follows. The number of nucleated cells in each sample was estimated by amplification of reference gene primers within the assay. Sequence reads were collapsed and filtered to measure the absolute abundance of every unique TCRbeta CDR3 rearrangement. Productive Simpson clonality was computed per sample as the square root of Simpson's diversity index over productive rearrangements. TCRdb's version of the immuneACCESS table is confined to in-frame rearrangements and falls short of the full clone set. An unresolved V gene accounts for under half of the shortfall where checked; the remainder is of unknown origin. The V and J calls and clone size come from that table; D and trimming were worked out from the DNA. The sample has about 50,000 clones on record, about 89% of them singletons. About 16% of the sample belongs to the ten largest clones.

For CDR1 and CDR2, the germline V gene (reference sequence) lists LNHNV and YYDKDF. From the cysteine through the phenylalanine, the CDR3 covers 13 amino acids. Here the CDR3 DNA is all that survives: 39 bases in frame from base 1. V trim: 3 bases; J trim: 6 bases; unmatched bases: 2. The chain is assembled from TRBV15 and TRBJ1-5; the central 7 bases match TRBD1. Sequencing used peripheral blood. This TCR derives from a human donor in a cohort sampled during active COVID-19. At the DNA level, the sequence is TGTGCCACCAGCAGTGACAGGGCTCAGCCCCAGCATTTT. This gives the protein CATSSDRAQPQHF.